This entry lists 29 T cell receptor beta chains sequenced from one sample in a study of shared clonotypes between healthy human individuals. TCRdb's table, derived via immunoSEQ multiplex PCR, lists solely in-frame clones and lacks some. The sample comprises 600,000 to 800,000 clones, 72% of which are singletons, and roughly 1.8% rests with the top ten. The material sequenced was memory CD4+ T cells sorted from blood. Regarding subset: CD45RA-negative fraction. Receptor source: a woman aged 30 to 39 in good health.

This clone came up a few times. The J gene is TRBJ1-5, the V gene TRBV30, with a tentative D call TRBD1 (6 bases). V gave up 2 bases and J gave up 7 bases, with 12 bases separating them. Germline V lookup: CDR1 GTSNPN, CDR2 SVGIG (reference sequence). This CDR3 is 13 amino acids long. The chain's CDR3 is CAWSTGNRQPQHF. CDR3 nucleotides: TGTGCCTGGAGTACAGGGAATCGCCAGCCCCAGCATTTT.

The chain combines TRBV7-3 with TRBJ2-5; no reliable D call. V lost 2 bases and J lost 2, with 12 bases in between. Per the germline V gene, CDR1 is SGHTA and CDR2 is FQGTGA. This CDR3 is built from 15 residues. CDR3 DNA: TGTGCCAGCAGCTTATGGGCAGGCGTTCAAGAGACCCAGTACTTC. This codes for CASSLWAGVQETQYF.

The CDR3 DNA follows: TGTGCCAGCTCACCACTAGAACAGAACTATGGCTACACCTTC. The encoded protein is CASSPLEQNYGYTF. This rearrangement joins TRBV18 to TRBJ1-2; unclear D gene. Germline CDR1 reads KGHSH; CDR2 reads LQKENI. Trimming cost V 1 base and J 2 bases, with 8 bases left between them. CDR3 length: 14 residues.

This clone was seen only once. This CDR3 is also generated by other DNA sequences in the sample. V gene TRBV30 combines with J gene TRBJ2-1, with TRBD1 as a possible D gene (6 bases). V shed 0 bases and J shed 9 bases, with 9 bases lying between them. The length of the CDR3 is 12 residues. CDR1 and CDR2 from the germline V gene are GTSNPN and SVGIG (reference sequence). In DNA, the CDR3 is TGTGCCTGGAGTGTATTAGGGGGTGAGCAGTTCTTC. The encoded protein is CAWSVLGGEQFF.

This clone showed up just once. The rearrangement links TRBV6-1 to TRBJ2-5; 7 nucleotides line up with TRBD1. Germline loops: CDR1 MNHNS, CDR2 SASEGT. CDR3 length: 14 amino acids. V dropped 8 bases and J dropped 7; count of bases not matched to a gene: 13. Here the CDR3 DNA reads TGTGCCAGCGGGGGAGAGGGGGCTTTTGGGACCCAGTACTTC. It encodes CASGGEGAFGTQYF.

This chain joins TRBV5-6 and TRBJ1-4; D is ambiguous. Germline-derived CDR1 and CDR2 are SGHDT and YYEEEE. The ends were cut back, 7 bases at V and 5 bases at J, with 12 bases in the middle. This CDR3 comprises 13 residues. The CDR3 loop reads CASQNRINEKLFF. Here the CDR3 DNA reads TGTGCCAGCCAAAACAGAATAAATGAAAAACTGTTTTTT.

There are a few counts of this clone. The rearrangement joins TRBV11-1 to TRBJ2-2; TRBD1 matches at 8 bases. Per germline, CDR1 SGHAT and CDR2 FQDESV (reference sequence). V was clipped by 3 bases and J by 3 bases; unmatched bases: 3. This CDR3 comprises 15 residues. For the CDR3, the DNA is TGTGCCAGCAGCTTGGGACAGGCGTACACCGGGGAGCTGTTTTTT. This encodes CASSLGQAYTGELFF.

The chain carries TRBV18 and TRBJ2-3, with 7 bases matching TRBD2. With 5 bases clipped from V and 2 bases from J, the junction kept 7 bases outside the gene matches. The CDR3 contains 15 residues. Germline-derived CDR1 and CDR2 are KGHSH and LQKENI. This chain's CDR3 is CASSSGGTTTDTQYF. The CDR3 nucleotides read TGTGCCAGCTCATCCGGGGGGACTACCACAGATACGCAGTATTTT.

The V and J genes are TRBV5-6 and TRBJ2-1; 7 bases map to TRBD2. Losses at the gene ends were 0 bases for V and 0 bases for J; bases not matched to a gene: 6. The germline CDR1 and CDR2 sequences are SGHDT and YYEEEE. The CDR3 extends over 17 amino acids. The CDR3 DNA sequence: TGTGCCAGCAGCTTGGCTTGGGGCGGGAGCTCCTACAATGAGCAGTTCTTC. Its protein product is CASSLAWGGSSYNEQFF.

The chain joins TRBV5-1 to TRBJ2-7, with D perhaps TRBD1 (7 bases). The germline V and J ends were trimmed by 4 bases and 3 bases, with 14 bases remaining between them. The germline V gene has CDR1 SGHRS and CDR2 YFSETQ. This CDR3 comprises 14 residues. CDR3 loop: CASSRGTDNYEQYF. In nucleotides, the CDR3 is TGCGCCAGCAGCCGGGGGACAGACAACTACGAGCAGTACTTC.

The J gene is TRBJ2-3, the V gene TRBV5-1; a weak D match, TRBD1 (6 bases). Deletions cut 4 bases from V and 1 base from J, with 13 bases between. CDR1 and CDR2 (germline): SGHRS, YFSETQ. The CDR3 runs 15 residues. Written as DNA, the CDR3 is TGCGCCAGCAGCGCGTTAGGACAGCGCACAGATACGCAGTATTTT. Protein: CASSALGQRTDTQYF.

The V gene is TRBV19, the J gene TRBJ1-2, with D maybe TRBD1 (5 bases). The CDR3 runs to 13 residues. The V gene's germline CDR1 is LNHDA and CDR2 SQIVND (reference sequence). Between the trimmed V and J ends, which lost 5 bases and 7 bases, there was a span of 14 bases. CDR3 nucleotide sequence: TGTGCCAGTAGTTCCCGGGACTTGTCTGGCTACACCTTC. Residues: CASSSRDLSGYTF.

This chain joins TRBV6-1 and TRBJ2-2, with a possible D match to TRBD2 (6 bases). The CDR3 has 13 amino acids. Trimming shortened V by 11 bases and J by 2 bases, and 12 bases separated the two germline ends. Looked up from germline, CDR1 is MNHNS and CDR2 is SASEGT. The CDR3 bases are TGTGCCGGGGGAGGCGTTAACACCGGGGAGCTGTTTTTT. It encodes CAGGGVNTGELFF.

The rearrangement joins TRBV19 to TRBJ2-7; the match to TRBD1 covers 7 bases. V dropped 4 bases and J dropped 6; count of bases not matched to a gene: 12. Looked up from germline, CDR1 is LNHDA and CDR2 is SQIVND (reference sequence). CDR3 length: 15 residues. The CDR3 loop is CASSTPTGSSAEQYF. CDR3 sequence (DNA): TGTGCCAGTAGTACCCCGACAGGGTCATCCGCCGAGCAGTACTTC.

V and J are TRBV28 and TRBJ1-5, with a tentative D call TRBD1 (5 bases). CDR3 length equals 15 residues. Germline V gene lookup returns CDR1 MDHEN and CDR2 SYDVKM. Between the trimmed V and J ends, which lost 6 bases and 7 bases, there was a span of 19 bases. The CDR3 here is CASRGAGGVWQPQHF. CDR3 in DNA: TGTGCCAGCAGGGGCGCGGGGGGGGTGTGGCAGCCCCAGCATTTT. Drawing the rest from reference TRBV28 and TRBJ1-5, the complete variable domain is DVKVTQSSRYLVKRTGEKVFLECVQDMDHENMFWYRQDPGLGLRLIYFSYDVKMKEKGDIPEGYSVSREKKERFSLILESASTNQTSMYLCASRGAGGVWQPQHFGDGTRLSIL.

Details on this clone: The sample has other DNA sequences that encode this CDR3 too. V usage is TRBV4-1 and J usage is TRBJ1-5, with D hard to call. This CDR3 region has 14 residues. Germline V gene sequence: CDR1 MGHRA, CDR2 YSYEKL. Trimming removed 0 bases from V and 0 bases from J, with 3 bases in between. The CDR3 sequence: CASSQEYSNQPQHF. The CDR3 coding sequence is TGCGCCAGCAGCCAAGAATATAGCAATCAGCCCCAGCATTTT.

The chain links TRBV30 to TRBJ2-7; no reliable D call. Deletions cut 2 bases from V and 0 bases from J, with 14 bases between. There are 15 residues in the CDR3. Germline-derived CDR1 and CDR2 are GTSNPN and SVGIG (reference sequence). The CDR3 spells CAWSSLGVSSYEQYF. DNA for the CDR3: TGTGCCTGGAGTTCCCTTGGCGTCAGCTCCTACGAGCAGTACTTC.

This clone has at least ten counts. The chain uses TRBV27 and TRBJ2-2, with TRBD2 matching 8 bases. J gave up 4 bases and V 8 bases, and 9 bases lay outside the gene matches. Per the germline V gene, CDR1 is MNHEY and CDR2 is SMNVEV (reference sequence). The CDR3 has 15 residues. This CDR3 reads CASREGLGGTGELFF. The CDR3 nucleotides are TGTGCCAGCCGGGAGGGACTAGGGGGCACCGGGGAGCTGTTTTTT.

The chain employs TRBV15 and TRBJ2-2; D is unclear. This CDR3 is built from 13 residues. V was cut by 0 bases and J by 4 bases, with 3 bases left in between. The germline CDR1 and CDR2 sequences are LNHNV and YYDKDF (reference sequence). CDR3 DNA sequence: TGTGCCACCAGCAGAGATGGCACCGGGGAGCTGTTTTTT. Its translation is CATSRDGTGELFF.

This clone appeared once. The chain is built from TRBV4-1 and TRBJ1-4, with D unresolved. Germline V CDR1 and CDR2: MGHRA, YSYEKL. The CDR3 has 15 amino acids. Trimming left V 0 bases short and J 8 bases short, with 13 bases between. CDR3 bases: TGCGCCAGCAGCCAAGAACGGCACGGGCGCGAAAAACTGTTTTTT. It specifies CASSQERHGREKLFF.

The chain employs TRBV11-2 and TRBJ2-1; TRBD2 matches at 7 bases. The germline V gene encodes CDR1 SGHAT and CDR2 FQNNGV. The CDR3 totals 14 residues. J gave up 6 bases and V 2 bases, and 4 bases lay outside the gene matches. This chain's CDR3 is CASSLWRESNEQFF. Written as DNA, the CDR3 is TGTGCCAGCAGCTTATGGCGGGAGTCCAATGAGCAGTTCTTC.

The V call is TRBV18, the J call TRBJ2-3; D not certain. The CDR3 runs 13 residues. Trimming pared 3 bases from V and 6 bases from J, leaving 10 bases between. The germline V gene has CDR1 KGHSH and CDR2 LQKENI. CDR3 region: CASSPSHSDTQYF. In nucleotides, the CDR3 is TGTGCCAGCTCACCCTCACATTCCGATACGCAGTATTTT. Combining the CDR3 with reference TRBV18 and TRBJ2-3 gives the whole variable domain NAGVMQNPRHLVRRRGQEARLRCSPMKGHSHVYWYRQLPEEGLKFMVYLQKENIIDESGMPKERFSAEFPKEGPSILRIQQVVRGDSAAYFCASSPSHSDTQYFGPGTRLTVL.

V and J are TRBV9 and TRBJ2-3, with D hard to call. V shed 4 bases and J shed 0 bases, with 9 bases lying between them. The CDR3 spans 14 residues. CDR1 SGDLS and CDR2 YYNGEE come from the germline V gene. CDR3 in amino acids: CASSQRSSTDTQYF. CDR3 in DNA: TGTGCCAGCAGCCAACGGTCTAGCACAGATACGCAGTATTTT.

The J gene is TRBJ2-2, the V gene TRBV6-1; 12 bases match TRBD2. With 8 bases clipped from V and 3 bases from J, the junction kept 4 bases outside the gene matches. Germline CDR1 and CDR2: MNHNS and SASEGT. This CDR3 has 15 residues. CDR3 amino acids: CASGGTSGYTGELFF. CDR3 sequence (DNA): TGTGCCAGCGGTGGGACTAGCGGGTACACCGGGGAGCTGTTTTTT.

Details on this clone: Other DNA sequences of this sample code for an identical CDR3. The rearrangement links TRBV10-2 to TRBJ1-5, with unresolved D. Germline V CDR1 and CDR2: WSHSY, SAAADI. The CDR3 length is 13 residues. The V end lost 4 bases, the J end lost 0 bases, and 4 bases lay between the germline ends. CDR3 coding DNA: TGCGCCAGCAGTGCTACTAGCAATCAGCCCCAGCATTTT. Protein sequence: CASSATSNQPQHF.

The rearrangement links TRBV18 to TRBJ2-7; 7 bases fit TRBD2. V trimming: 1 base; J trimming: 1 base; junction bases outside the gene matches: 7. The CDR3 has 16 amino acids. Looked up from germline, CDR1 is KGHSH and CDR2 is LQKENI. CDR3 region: CASSPQGGSRSYEQYF. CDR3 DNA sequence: TGTGCCAGCTCACCACAGGGCGGGAGTCGTTCCTACGAGCAGTACTTC.

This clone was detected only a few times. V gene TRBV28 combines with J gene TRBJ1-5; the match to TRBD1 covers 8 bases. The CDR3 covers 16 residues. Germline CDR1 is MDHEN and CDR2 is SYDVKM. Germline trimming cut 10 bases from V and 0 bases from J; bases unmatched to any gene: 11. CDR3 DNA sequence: TGTGCCACACGGACAGGGACATATTCTAGCAATCAGCCCCAGCATTTT. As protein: CATRTGTYSSNQPQHF.

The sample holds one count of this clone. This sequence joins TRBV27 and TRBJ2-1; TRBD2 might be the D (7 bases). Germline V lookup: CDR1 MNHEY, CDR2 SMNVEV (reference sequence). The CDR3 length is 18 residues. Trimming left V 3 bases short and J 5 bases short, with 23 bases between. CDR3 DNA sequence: TGTGCCAGCAGTTTCCCGGCGAGGGGGGGCGGGAATAACAATGAGCAGTTCTTC. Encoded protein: CASSFPARGGGNNNEQFF.

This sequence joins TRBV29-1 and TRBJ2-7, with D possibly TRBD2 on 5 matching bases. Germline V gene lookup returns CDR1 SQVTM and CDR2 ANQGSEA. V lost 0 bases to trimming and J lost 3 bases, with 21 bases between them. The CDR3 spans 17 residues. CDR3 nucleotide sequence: TGCAGCGTTGAAGAGGAATTCGGATACGGCACTAGCTACGAGCAGTACTTC. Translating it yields CSVEEEFGYGTSYEQYF.